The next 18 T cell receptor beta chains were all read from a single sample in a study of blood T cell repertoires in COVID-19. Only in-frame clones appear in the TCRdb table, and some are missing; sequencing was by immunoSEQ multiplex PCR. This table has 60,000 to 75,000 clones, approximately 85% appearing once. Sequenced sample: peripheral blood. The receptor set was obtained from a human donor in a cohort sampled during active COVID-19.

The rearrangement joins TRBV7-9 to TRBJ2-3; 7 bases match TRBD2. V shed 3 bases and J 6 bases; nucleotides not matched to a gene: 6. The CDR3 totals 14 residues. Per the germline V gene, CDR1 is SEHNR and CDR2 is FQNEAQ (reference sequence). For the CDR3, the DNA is TGTGCCAGCAGCTTCGCGGGAGTACAGGATACGCAGTATTTT. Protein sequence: CASSFAGVQDTQYF. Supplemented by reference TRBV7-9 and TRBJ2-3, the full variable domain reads DTGVSQNPRHKITKRGQNVTFRCDPISEHNRLYWYRQTLGQGPEFLTYFQNEAQLEKSRLLSDRFSAERPKGSFSTLEIQRTEQGDSAMYLCASSFAGVQDTQYFGPGTRLTVL.

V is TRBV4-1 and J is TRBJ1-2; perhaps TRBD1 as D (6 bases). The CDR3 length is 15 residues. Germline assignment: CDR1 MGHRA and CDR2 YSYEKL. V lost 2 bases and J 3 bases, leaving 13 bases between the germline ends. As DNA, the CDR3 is TGCGCCAGCAGCCAATTCGACAGGTTATACTATGGCTACACCTTC. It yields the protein CASSQFDRLYYGYTF.

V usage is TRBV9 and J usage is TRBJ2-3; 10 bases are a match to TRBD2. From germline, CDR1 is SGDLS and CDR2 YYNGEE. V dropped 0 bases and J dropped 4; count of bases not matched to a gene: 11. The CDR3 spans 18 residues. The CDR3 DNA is TGTGCCAGCAGCGTAGTTGGTCCCAGCGGGAGGGCATCAGATACGCAGTATTTT. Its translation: CASSVVGPSGRASDTQYF. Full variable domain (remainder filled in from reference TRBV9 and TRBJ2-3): DSGVTQTPKHLITATGQRVTLRCSPRSGDLSVYWYQQSLDQGLQFLIQYYNGEERAKGNILERFSAQQFPDLHSELNLSSLELGDSALYFCASSVVGPSGRASDTQYFGPGTRLTVL.

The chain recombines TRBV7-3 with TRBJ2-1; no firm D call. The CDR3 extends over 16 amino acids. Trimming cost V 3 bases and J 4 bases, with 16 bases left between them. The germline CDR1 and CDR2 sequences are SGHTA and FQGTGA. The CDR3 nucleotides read TGTGCCAGCAGCTTTGGGCTAACATTTTTTTACAATGAGCAGTTCTTC. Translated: CASSFGLTFFYNEQFF.

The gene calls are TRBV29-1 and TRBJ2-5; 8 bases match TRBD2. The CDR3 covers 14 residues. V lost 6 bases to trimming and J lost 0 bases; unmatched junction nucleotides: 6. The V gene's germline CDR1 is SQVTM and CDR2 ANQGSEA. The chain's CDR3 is CSVPRGGNQETQYF. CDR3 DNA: TGCAGCGTGCCCCGGGGGGGCAACCAAGAGACCCAGTACTTC.

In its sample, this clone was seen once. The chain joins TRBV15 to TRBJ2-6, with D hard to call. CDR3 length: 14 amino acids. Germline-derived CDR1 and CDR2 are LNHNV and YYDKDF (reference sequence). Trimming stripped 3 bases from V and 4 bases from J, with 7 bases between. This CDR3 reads CATSSTPGANVLTF. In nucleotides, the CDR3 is TGTGCCACCAGCAGTACTCCCGGGGCCAACGTCCTGACTTTC.

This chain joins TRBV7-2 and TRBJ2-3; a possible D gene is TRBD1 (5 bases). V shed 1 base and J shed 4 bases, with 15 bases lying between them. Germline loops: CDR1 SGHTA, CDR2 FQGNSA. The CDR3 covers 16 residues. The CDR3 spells CASSLVAPRGPDTQYF. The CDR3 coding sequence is TGTGCCAGCAGCTTAGTGGCCCCAAGGGGCCCAGATACGCAGTATTTT.

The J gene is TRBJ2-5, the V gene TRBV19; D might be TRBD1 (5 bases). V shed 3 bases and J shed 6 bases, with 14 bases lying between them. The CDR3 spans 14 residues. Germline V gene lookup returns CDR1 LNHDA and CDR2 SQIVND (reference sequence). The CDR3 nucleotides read TGTGCCAGTAGTATGGGGCTTTCCTCCCAGACCCAGTACTTC. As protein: CASSMGLSSQTQYF.

CDR3: CASSPNRGRFLEQYF. CDR3 sequence (DNA): TGTGCCAGCAGCCCCAACAGGGGGCGCTTTCTCGAGCAGTACTTC. The chain recombines TRBV5-4 with TRBJ2-7; 9 positions agree with TRBD1. V trimming: 4 bases; J trimming: 6 bases; junction bases outside the gene matches: 11. This CDR3 comprises 15 residues. Germline V CDR1 and CDR2: SGHNT, YYREEE (reference sequence).

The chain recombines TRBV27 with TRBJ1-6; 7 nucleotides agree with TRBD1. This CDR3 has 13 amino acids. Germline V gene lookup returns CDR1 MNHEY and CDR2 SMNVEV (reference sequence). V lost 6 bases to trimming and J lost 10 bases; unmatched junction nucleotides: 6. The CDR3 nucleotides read TGTGCCAGCAGGGAGACAGGGAGATCACCCCTCCACTTT. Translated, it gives CASRETGRSPLHF.

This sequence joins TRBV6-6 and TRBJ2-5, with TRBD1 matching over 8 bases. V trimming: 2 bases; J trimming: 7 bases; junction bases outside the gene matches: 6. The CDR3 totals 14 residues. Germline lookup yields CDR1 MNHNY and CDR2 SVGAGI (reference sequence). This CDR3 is CASSYPTGDGTQYF. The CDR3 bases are TGTGCCAGCAGTTACCCGACAGGGGATGGGACCCAGTACTTC.

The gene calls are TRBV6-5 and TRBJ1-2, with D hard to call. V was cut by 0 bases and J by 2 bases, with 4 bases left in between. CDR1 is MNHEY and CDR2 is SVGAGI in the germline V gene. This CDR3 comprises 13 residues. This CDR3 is CASSYSGNYGYTF. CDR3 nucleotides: TGTGCCAGCAGTTACTCCGGGAACTATGGCTACACCTTC.

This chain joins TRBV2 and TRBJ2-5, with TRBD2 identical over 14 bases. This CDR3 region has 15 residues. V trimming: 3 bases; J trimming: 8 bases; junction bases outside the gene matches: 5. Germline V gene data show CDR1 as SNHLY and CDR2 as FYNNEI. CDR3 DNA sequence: TGTGCCAGCAGTGATTCGACTAGCGGGGGGGGCACCCAGTACTTC. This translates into CASSDSTSGGGTQYF.

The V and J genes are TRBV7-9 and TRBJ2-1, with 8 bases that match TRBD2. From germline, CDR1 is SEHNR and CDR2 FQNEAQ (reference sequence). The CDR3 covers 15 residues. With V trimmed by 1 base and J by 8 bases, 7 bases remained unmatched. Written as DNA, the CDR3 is TGTGCCAGCAGCTTAGGTAGCGGGATAATCGATGAGCAGTTCTTC. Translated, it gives CASSLGSGIIDEQFF.

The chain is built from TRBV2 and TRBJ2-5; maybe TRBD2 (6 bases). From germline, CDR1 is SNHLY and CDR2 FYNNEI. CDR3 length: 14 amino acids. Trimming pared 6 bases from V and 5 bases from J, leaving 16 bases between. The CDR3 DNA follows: TGTGCCAGCAGGAAGGGGACTGCCCGGGAGACCCAGTACTTC. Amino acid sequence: CASRKGTARETQYF.

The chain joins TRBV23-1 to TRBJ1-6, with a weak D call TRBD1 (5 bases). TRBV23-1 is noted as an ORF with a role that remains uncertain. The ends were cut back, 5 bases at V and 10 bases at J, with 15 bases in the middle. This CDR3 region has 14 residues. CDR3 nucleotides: TGCGCCAGCAGTGAGCGGGGCCGGGAGTCACCCCTCCACTTT. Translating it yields CASSERGRESPLHF.

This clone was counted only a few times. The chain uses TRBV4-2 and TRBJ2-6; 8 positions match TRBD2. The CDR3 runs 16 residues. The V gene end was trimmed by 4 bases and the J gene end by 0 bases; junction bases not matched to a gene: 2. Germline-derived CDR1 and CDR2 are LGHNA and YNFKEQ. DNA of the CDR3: TGTGCCAGCAGCCCGGGGGGGAACTCTGGGGCCAACGTCCTGACTTTC. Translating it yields CASSPGGNSGANVLTF.

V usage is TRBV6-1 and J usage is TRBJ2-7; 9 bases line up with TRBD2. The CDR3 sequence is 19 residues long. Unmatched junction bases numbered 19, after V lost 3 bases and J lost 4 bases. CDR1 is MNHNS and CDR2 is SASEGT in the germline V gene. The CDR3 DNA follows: TGTGCCAGCAGTGAGGACACGACACGCCTTTTAGCGGGAGCGTACGAGCAGTACTTC. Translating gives CASSEDTTRLLAGAYEQYF.